The sequence of this TCR beta chain was determined in a study of T cells and Merkel cell carcinoma outcomes. Study conclusions and caveats: In Merkel cell carcinoma, repertoire and T-cell density reportedly predicted outcomes.

The CDR3 is 14 residues long. Germline-derived CDR1 and CDR2 are MNHEY and SVGAGI. Deletions cut 6 bases from V and 9 bases from J, with 15 bases between. On this clone itself: The antigen remains unidentified.

TCRdb keeps only in-frame clones here, not all; method: immunoSEQ multiplex PCR. The sample lists 14,000 or so clones, approximately 92% occurring once. Sequencing was carried out using tumor tissue from Merkel cell carcinoma. The TCR originated in a human donor with Merkel cell carcinoma. The rearrangement joins TRBV6-5 to TRBJ1-6; D possibly corresponds to TRBD1 (5 bases). CDR3 nucleotide sequence: TGTGCCAGCAGGGGACGGACATGGGTTTCACCCCTCCACTTT. Translated, it gives CASRGRTWVSPLHF.